A selection of T cell receptor beta chains follows, all from one sample in a study of T-cell memory formation after mild COVID-19. Each CDR3 protein gets one entry after TCRdb re-called the 5' RACE reads with MiXCR. The sample has about 270,000 distinct CDR3 sequences; approximately 15% are singletons. Sequenced: PBMCs or a T cell subset sorted from them (not recorded which). The origin of the receptors is a man aged 18 to 30 who had mild COVID-19 (a few samples of this study predate the infection). Cell type and time point are not known. CDR3s include the opening cysteine and the closing phenylalanine or tryptophan. Fields, in order: J gene, V gene, D gene, clone size, CDR3 DNA, CDR3 protein. The D gene is left open where the match is weak. Clone size appears in some rows only: once, few, many, or a class for an expanded clone.

j_call: TRBJ2-7; v_call: TRBV6-5; d_call: -; clone_size: many; cdr3_nt: TGTGCCAGCAGTGAACTAGGCGAGAGCTCCTACGAGCAGTACTTC; cdr3_aa: CASSELGESSYEQYF
j_call: TRBJ1-2; v_call: TRBV7-2; d_call: -; clone_size: few; cdr3_nt: TGTGCCAGCAGCTTAGCGGGCCGGGACTGTGACTTC; cdr3_aa: CASSLAGRDCDF
j_call: TRBJ2-1; v_call: TRBV4-1; d_call: -; clone_size: few; cdr3_nt: TGCGCCAGCAGCCGAGCGTTTCGAGGGGCGCACAATGAGCAGTTCTTC; cdr3_aa: CASSRAFRGAHNEQFF
j_call: TRBJ2-1; v_call: TRBV12-3/TRBV12-4; d_call: -; clone_size: many; cdr3_nt: TGTGCCAGCAGTTCCCGAGGAGGGGGGAATGAGCAGTTCTTC; cdr3_aa: CASSSRGGGNEQFF
j_call: TRBJ2-1; v_call: TRBV5-5; d_call: TRBD2; clone_size: -; cdr3_nt: TGTGCCAGCAGGGAACGGGGGGAAAATGAGCAGTTCTTC; cdr3_aa: CASRERGENEQFF
j_call: TRBJ2-1; v_call: TRBV11-2; d_call: -; clone_size: -; cdr3_nt: TGTGCCAGCAGCGCCGCGGGGGCGGTTAGTAACTTC; cdr3_aa: CASSAAGAVSNF
j_call: TRBJ2-3; v_call: TRBV4-1; d_call: TRBD2; clone_size: few; cdr3_nt: TGCGCCAGCAGCCAAGTAGGTCTCGCGACTAGCGGGACAGATACGCAGTATTTT; cdr3_aa: CASSQVGLATSGTDTQYF
j_call: TRBJ2-2; v_call: TRBV5-1; d_call: -; clone_size: few; cdr3_nt: TGCGCCAGCAGCTTGGTCGTGGCTACCGGGGAGCTGTTTTTT; cdr3_aa: CASSLVVATGELFF
j_call: TRBJ1-2; v_call: TRBV7-2; d_call: TRBD1; clone_size: -; cdr3_nt: TGTGCCAGCAGCCTCCCGGGACAGGGGGTCTTTGGCTACACCTTC; cdr3_aa: CASSLPGQGVFGYTF
j_call: TRBJ1-1; v_call: TRBV14; d_call: -; clone_size: few; cdr3_nt: TGTGCCAGCAGAAAACAGGGACCCATGGGCTACACTGAAGCTTTCTTT; cdr3_aa: CASRKQGPMGYTEAFF
j_call: TRBJ2-3; v_call: TRBV18; d_call: -; clone_size: -; cdr3_nt: TGTGCCAGCTCACCAGGGCCTACCACAGATACGCAGTATTTT; cdr3_aa: CASSPGPTTDTQYF
j_call: TRBJ2-1; v_call: TRBV5-1; d_call: TRBD1; clone_size: many; cdr3_nt: TGCGCCAGCAGCCCCGGGACAGGGTCCGATGAGCAGTTCTTC; cdr3_aa: CASSPGTGSDEQFF
j_call: TRBJ2-1; v_call: TRBV7-8; d_call: TRBD2; clone_size: -; cdr3_nt: TGTGCCAGCAGCGGGACTAGCGGAAACAATGAGCAGTTCTTC; cdr3_aa: CASSGTSGNNEQFF
j_call: TRBJ1-1; v_call: TRBV14; d_call: -; clone_size: few; cdr3_nt: TGTGCCAGCAGCCCCCCAGGACCCACCACGATCACTGAAGCTTTCTTT; cdr3_aa: CASSPPGPTTITEAFF
j_call: TRBJ2-1; v_call: TRBV6-1; d_call: -; clone_size: -; cdr3_nt: TGTGCCAGCAGTGAATGGGGGCGGGCGAGGGAGCAGTTCTTC; cdr3_aa: CASSEWGRAREQFF
j_call: TRBJ2-3; v_call: TRBV12-3/TRBV12-4; d_call: TRBD2; clone_size: -; cdr3_nt: TGTGCCAGCAGTTTAGAACTAGCGGGGGGAGATACGCAGTATTTT; cdr3_aa: CASSLELAGGDTQYF
j_call: TRBJ2-3; v_call: TRBV2; d_call: -; clone_size: -; cdr3_nt: TGTGCCAGCAAGAGTGTAGGGGCTACTAGCACAGATACGCAGTATTTT; cdr3_aa: CASKSVGATSTDTQYF
j_call: TRBJ1-5; v_call: TRBV20-1; d_call: -; clone_size: few; cdr3_nt: TGCAGTGCTAGAGAATATGGTCAGCCCCAGCATTTT; cdr3_aa: CSAREYGQPQHF
j_call: TRBJ1-1; v_call: TRBV24-1; d_call: -; clone_size: few; cdr3_nt: TGTGCCACCAGTGGAGGGGGAAACACTGAAGCTTTCTTT; cdr3_aa: CATSGGGNTEAFF
j_call: TRBJ2-1; v_call: TRBV7-9; d_call: TRBD1; clone_size: -; cdr3_nt: TGTGCCAGCAGGCCATGGACAGGGGGGGTAAATGAGCAGTTCTTC; cdr3_aa: CASRPWTGGVNEQFF
j_call: TRBJ1-1; v_call: TRBV5-1; d_call: -; clone_size: -; cdr3_nt: TGCGCCAGCAGCTTAAACAACTACAGAGGGGGTGAAGCTTTCTTT; cdr3_aa: CASSLNNYRGGEAFF
j_call: TRBJ2-4; v_call: TRBV11-2; d_call: -; clone_size: few; cdr3_nt: TGTGCCAGCAGCTCCTCCTTAGAAAACATTCAGTACTTC; cdr3_aa: CASSSSLENIQYF